One sample yielded the 28 T cell receptor beta chains listed below, sequenced in a study of regulatory and conventional T cells in RAG deficiency. Conventional CD4+ T cells were sorted from blood as CD25-low CD127-high cells. This table comes from immunoSEQ multiplex PCR, and its TCRdb copy is limited to in-frame clones, with some not included. The sample has more than 40,000 clones, about 90% seen once. These data are also associated with another study on regulatory T cells. That report adds: The PCR used 52 TRBV and 13 TRBJ primers.

Input material: CD4+ effector T cells sorted from blood. The source is a human donor in good health.

CDR3 nucleotides: TGTGCCAGCAGCTTAATCTTGGTCCCCTCAAGCTCCTACAATGAGCAGTTCTTC. Encoded protein: CASSLILVPSSSYNEQFF. V gene TRBV7-8 combines with J gene TRBJ2-1; D gene uncertain. CDR1 and CDR2 (germline): SGHVS, FQNEAQ. Trimming cost V 2 bases and J 0 bases, with 17 bases left between them. This CDR3 is 18 amino acids long.

V gene TRBV6-5 combines with J gene TRBJ1-6; possibly TRBD1 for D (5 bases). Germline V CDR1 and CDR2: MNHEY, SVGAGI. The CDR3 is made up of 14 amino acids. Between the trimmed V and J ends, which lost 5 bases and 8 bases, there was a span of 13 bases. The CDR3 sequence is CASSGARAYSPLHF. CDR3 DNA sequence: TGTGCCAGCAGTGGCGCCAGGGCGTATTCACCCCTCCACTTT.

The V gene is TRBV28, the J gene TRBJ1-2, with 8 nucleotides matching TRBD1. There are 15 residues in the CDR3. Germline V gives CDR1 MDHEN, CDR2 SYDVKM. V trimming: 7 bases; J trimming: 4 bases; junction bases outside the gene matches: 11. The CDR3 region is CASIRQGSLSYGYTF. The CDR3, as DNA: TGTGCCAGCATAAGACAGGGGTCTCTTTCCTATGGCTACACCTTC.

This clone came up once. The V gene is TRBV6-5, the J gene TRBJ2-2; 8 nucleotides align to TRBD1. V was clipped by 4 bases and J by 4 bases; unmatched bases: 5. From germline, CDR1 is MNHEY and CDR2 SVGAGI. The CDR3 has 15 amino acids. This CDR3 is CASSSLRGPTGELFF. The DNA of the CDR3 is TGTGCCAGCAGTTCACTCAGGGGGCCCACCGGGGAGCTGTTTTTT.

V and J are TRBV30 and TRBJ2-4; D remains ambiguous. This CDR3 comprises 11 residues. The germline V and J ends were trimmed by 5 bases and 4 bases, with 6 bases remaining between them. The germline V gene has CDR1 GTSNPN and CDR2 SVGIG (reference sequence). CDR3 nucleotides: TGTGCCTGGTTAAGGAAAAACATTCAGTACTTC. Translating gives CAWLRKNIQYF. Supplemented by reference TRBV30 and TRBJ2-4, the full variable domain reads SQTIHQWPATLVQPVGSPLSLECTVEGTSNPNLYWYRQAAGRGLQLLFYSVGIGQISSEVPQNLSASRPQDRQFILSSKKLLLSDSGFYLCAWLRKNIQYFGAGTRLSVL.

The V call is TRBV19, the J call TRBJ2-4; 7 bases agree with TRBD1. The germline V gene encodes CDR1 LNHDA and CDR2 SQIVND (reference sequence). This CDR3 comprises 16 residues. The junction had 9 bases not matched to a gene; V was cut back by 7 bases and J by 0 bases. The CDR3 is CASTDRPQGAKNIQYF. The CDR3 DNA reads as TGTGCCAGTACGGACAGGCCACAGGGAGCCAAAAACATTCAGTACTTC.

The chain joins TRBV18 to TRBJ2-3; D is unresolved. Trimming left V 4 bases short and J 2 bases short, with 13 bases between. CDR3 length: 15 residues. Germline loops: CDR1 KGHSH, CDR2 LQKENI. DNA of the CDR3: TGTGCCAGCTCACTAAATACAGCTACCACAGATACGCAGTATTTT. This sequence encodes CASSLNTATTDTQYF.

The V gene is TRBV6-1, the J gene TRBJ1-1; D possibly corresponds to TRBD1 (6 bases). Trimming left V 2 bases short and J 11 bases short, with 21 bases between. Germline values: CDR1 MNHNS, CDR2 SASEGT. CDR3 length equals 15 residues. For the CDR3, the DNA is TGTGCCAGCAGTGAAAGCGGATATGGGGGGCATGTGGCTTTCTTT. As protein: CASSESGYGGHVAFF.

The chain has TRBV11-2 and TRBJ1-2, with D possibly being TRBD1 (5 bases). V lost 2 bases, J lost 0 bases, and 10 bases lay in between. CDR1 and CDR2 from the germline V gene are SGHAT and FQNNGV. This CDR3 is 15 amino acids long. The CDR3 DNA follows: TGTGCCAGCAGCTTAAATACAGGCACTAACTATGGCTACACCTTC. It translates to CASSLNTGTNYGYTF.

This clone appeared once. This chain connects TRBV5-6 to TRBJ1-2; D ambiguous. The germline V and J ends were trimmed by 5 bases and 4 bases, with 12 bases remaining between them. There are 13 residues in the CDR3. Germline-derived CDR1 and CDR2 are SGHDT and YYEEEE. CDR3 DNA: TGTGCCAGCAGATGGGATAAAGGCTATGGCTACACCTTC. Its protein product is CASRWDKGYGYTF.

J is TRBJ1-2 and V is TRBV6-1; D is undetermined. This CDR3 comprises 15 residues. Trimming stripped 5 bases from V and 0 bases from J, with 13 bases between. The germline CDR1 and CDR2 sequences are MNHNS and SASEGT. CDR3 amino acids: CASSRSTATNYGYTF. In DNA, the CDR3 is TGTGCCAGCAGTCGTTCGACGGCGACTAACTATGGCTACACCTTC.

The rearrangement joins TRBV5-1 to TRBJ2-3; 9 bases agree with TRBD2. The CDR3 covers 15 residues. Germline CDR1 SGHRS, CDR2 YFSETQ. V shed 3 bases and J 6 bases; nucleotides not matched to a gene: 8. As DNA, the CDR3 is TGCGCCAGCAGCTCGACTAGCGGCGCCACGGATACGCAGTATTTT. It encodes CASSSTSGATDTQYF.

The chain recombines TRBV7-3 with TRBJ2-5; D gene ambiguous. Trimming left V 1 base short and J 5 bases short, with 14 bases between. Germline CDR1 is SGHTA and CDR2 is FQGTGA. The CDR3 runs 15 residues. The CDR3 DNA reads TGTGCCAGCAGCTTAAGTCTGGGCGCCGGGGAGACCCAGTACTTC. Protein product: CASSLSLGAGETQYF.

The chain couples TRBV10-2 to TRBJ2-1, with D possibly matching TRBD2 (8 bases). From germline, CDR1 is WSHSY and CDR2 SAAADI. V lost 0 bases and J lost 11, with 14 bases in between. The CDR3 loop spans 14 amino acids. The DNA for the CDR3 is TGCGCCAGCAGTGAGTCCGGGGGGGGACAGAAGCAGTTCTTC. It encodes CASSESGGGQKQFF.

The rearrangement joins TRBV6-1 to TRBJ2-6; D uncertain. Germline V gene sequence: CDR1 MNHNS, CDR2 SASEGT. V lost 6 bases, J lost 0 bases, and 3 bases lay in between. This CDR3 spans 13 amino acids. CDR3 DNA: TGTGCCAGCAGCGGCTCTGGGGCCAACGTCCTGACTTTC. Translating it yields CASSGSGANVLTF.

This clone was counted a single time. Other nucleotide sequences in the sample specify the same CDR3. The gene calls are TRBV7-2 and TRBJ2-3; D call uncertain. This CDR3 comprises 13 residues. V dropped 1 base and J dropped 5 bases, with 7 bases sitting between them. Germline V gives CDR1 SGHTA, CDR2 FQGNSA. CDR3 bases: TGTGCCAGCAGCTTAGGTTGGAGAGATACGCAGTATTTT. The encoded protein is CASSLGWRDTQYF.

V and J are TRBV27 and TRBJ2-7; D not resolved. Germline values: CDR1 MNHEY, CDR2 SMNVEV (reference sequence). Trimming left V 6 bases short and J 3 bases short, with 12 bases between. The CDR3 is 13 residues long. This CDR3 reads CASSKVNIYEQYF. The CDR3 nucleotides are TGTGCCAGCAGCAAAGTAAATATCTACGAGCAGTACTTC.

This clone showed up just a few times. The CDR3 loop reads CALGDRGNQPQHF. The CDR3 nucleotides are TGTGCCTTGGGGGACAGGGGCAATCAGCCCCAGCATTTT. J is TRBJ1-5 and V is TRBV19; 9 bases map to TRBD1. Trimming took 11 bases from V and 2 from J; bases not matched to a gene: 4. Germline CDR1 LNHDA, CDR2 SQIVND (reference sequence). There are 13 residues in the CDR3. The variable domain in full, with the rest retrieved from reference TRBV19 and TRBJ1-5, is DGGITQSPKYLFRKEGQNVTLSCEQNLNHDAMYWYRQDPGQGLRLIYYSQIVNDFQKGDIAEGYSVSREKKESFPLTVTSAQKNPTAFYLCALGDRGNQPQHFGDGTRLSIL.

This chain uses TRBV11-2 with TRBJ1-1, with D unresolved. CDR1 SGHAT and CDR2 FQNNGV come from the germline V gene. V was trimmed by 3 bases and J by 2 bases, leaving 16 bases between them. The CDR3 loop spans 16 amino acids. This CDR3 reads CASSLDSLAQNTEAFF. In nucleotides, the CDR3 is TGTGCCAGCAGCTTGGATTCTCTCGCACAAAACACTGAAGCTTTCTTT.

The chain uses TRBV29-1 and TRBJ2-5; D remains unclear. V was trimmed by 3 bases and J by 8 bases, leaving 16 bases between them. CDR1 is SQVTM and CDR2 is ANQGSEA in the germline V gene. The CDR3 has 13 amino acids. CDR3 sequence reads: CSVDRNRKETQYF. The CDR3 DNA reads as TGCAGCGTTGATCGAAACCGAAAGGAAACCCAGTACTTC.

The V gene is TRBV2, the J gene TRBJ2-1, with D possibly TRBD1 on 5 matching bases. Germline V CDR1 and CDR2: SNHLY, FYNNEI. This CDR3 is 14 amino acids long. Trimming shortened V by 7 bases and J by 3 bases, and 13 bases separated the two germline ends. CDR3 DNA sequence: TGTGCCAGCAACGGGCAGGGAAACTACAATGAGCAGTTCTTC. Protein product: CASNGQGNYNEQFF.

The chain joins TRBV11-3 to TRBJ2-2, with 9 bases identical to TRBD2. CDR1 and CDR2 (germline): SGHNT, YENEEA. Trimming took 1 base from V and 5 from J; bases not matched to a gene: 11. This CDR3 is built from 18 residues. The CDR3 region is CASSLARPLAGWTGELFF. CDR3 coding DNA: TGTGCCAGCAGCTTAGCCCGACCGCTAGCGGGGTGGACCGGGGAGCTGTTTTTT. The whole variable domain, filled in from reference TRBV11-3 and TRBJ2-2, reads EAGVVQSPRYKIIEKKQPVAFWCNPISGHNTLYWYLQNLGQGPELLIRYENEEAVDDSQLPKDRFSAERLKGVDSTLKIQPAELGDSAVYLCASSLARPLAGWTGELFFGEGSRLTVL.

The genes are TRBV7-2 and TRBJ1-2; D gene uncertain. The CDR3 loop spans 14 amino acids. V was clipped by 3 bases and J by 8 bases, with 16 bases between them. Germline V lookup: CDR1 SGHTA, CDR2 FQGNSA. CDR3 protein: CASSLAGHTFGYTF. The CDR3 nucleotides are TGTGCCAGCAGCTTGGCTGGTCACACCTTCGGCTACACCTTC. Combining the CDR3 with reference TRBV7-2 and TRBJ1-2 gives the whole variable domain GAGVSQSPSNKVTEKGKDVELRCDPISGHTALYWYRQSLGQGLEFLIYFQGNSAPDKSGLPSDRFSAERTGGSVSTLTIQRTQQEDSAVYLCASSLAGHTFGYTFGSGTRLTVV.

The chain couples TRBV7-9 to TRBJ2-7, with 7 bases lining up with TRBD1. CDR1 and CDR2 from the germline V gene are SEHNR and FQNEAQ (reference sequence). The CDR3 runs to 14 residues. Trimming at V came to 1 base and at J to 5 bases, leaving 5 bases not matched to a gene. The CDR3 DNA follows: TGTGCCAGCAGCTTAGGACAGGGAAGGGACGAGCAGTACTTC. As protein: CASSLGQGRDEQYF.

The chain joins TRBV9 to TRBJ2-5; 11 nucleotides line up with TRBD2. This CDR3 contains 15 residues. Trimming removed 4 bases from V and 1 base from J; junction bases left unmatched: 3. Germline V gene data show CDR1 as SGDLS and CDR2 as YYNGEE. As DNA, the CDR3 is TGTGCCAGCAGCTGGACTAGCGGGCCCCAAGAGACCCAGTACTTC. Its protein product is CASSWTSGPQETQYF.

The chain has TRBV18 and TRBJ1-2, with a weak D call TRBD1 (6 bases). This CDR3 comprises 14 residues. V was trimmed by 1 base and J by 5 bases, leaving 11 bases between them. Germline V lookup: CDR1 KGHSH, CDR2 LQKENI. This chain's CDR3 is CASSPRDTDYGYTF. Here the CDR3 DNA reads TGTGCCAGCTCACCACGGGACACAGATTATGGCTACACCTTC. Full variable domain (missing parts from reference TRBV18 and TRBJ1-2): NAGVMQNPRHLVRRRGQEARLRCSPMKGHSHVYWYRQLPEEGLKFMVYLQKENIIDESGMPKERFSAEFPKEGPSILRIQQVVRGDSAAYFCASSPRDTDYGYTFGSGTRLTVV.

CDR3 nucleotides: TGTGCCAGTAGTCCCCAACAGGGAAATCAGCCCCAGCATTTT. Residues: CASSPQQGNQPQHF. The chain recombines TRBV19 with TRBJ1-5, with TRBD1 as a possible D gene (6 bases). This CDR3 contains 14 residues. Trimming pared 5 bases from V and 4 bases from J, leaving 12 bases between. The V gene's germline CDR1 is LNHDA and CDR2 SQIVND (reference sequence).

V is TRBV7-6 and J is TRBJ2-1; 7 bases align to TRBD1. Germline CDR1 reads SGHVS; CDR2 reads FNYEAQ. The CDR3 is made up of 15 amino acids. V trimming: 4 bases; J trimming: 2 bases; junction bases outside the gene matches: 5. Here the CDR3 reads CASSSLTGPYNEQFF. The CDR3 nucleotides are TGTGCCAGCAGCTCCCTGACAGGGCCCTACAATGAGCAGTTCTTC.